These 15 T cell receptor beta chains came from one sample sequenced in a study of T cells after yellow fever vaccination (dated by TCRdb to between 2018 and 2021). The library was obtained by 5' RACE. The sequencer listed for this sample is Illumina NovaSeq 6000. The public reads were reanalyzed by TCRdb: fastp trimming at Q25, MiXCR alignment, in-frame beta chains only. Identical CDR3 proteins give one entry, which carries the most common genes and DNA. This sample holds some 340,000 distinct CDR3 sequences; approximately 4% were observed only once. The ten largest make up around 23% of the sample. In light of the paper, this sample's treatment or condition label describes: live attenuated yellow fever vaccine strain. The source material was PBMCs, sampled 5 days after the yellow fever booster vaccination. These receptors came from a young man who received the YFV17D yellow fever vaccine.

The CDR3 bases are TGTGCCAGTACAGGGTTCAATTCACCCCTCCACTTT. Protein product: CASTGFNSPLHF. The J gene is TRBJ1-6, the V gene TRBV7-2; maybe TRBD1 (6 bases). The CDR3 sequence is 12 residues long. CDR1 and CDR2 (germline): SGHTA, FQGNSA. With 9 bases removed from V and 7 bases from J, the gap between germline ends came to 10 bases.

This clonotype was recorded many times. The chain combines TRBV13 with TRBJ2-1; D is unresolved. The CDR3 covers 14 residues. CDR1 PRHDT and CDR2 FYEKMQ come from the germline V gene (reference sequence). V lost 0 bases to trimming and J lost 2 bases, with 5 bases between them. This chain's CDR3 is CASSLGTAYNEQFF. CDR3 sequence (DNA): TGTGCCAGCAGCTTAGGGACTGCCTACAATGAGCAGTTCTTC.

This chain connects TRBV7-3 to TRBJ2-2, with 10 bases aligning to TRBD1. The germline gives CDR1 SGHTA, CDR2 FQGTGA. The J segment lost 5 bases and the V segment lost 5 bases, leaving 5 bases of the junction unmatched. The CDR3 sequence is 15 residues long. The CDR3 sequence: CASSRDRGRTGELFF. CDR3 DNA sequence: TGTGCCAGCAGCCGGGACAGGGGAAGAACCGGGGAGCTGTTTTTT.

The sample holds a few counts of this clonotype. The chain combines TRBV18 with TRBJ2-7; 8 bases fit TRBD1. V was clipped by 3 bases and J by 5 bases; unmatched bases: 9. CDR3 length equals 15 residues. Germline loops: CDR1 KGHSH, CDR2 LQKENI. CDR3 region: CASSPAGQGGNEQYF. The DNA of the CDR3 is TGTGCCAGCTCACCCGCCGGACAGGGAGGTAACGAGCAGTACTTC.

This clonotype was observed a handful of times. The chain recombines TRBV29-1 with TRBJ2-7, with 7 bases identical to TRBD1. This CDR3 has 13 amino acids. Trimming took 7 bases from V and 1 from J; bases not matched to a gene: 7. Germline assignment: CDR1 SQVTM and CDR2 ANQGSEA. The CDR3 spells CSARDSESYEQYF. The CDR3 coding sequence is TGCAGCGCCAGGGACAGCGAATCCTACGAGCAGTACTTC.

There are a few counts of this clonotype. This sequence joins TRBV5-4 and TRBJ1-2; D possibly corresponds to TRBD1 (6 bases). In germline, CDR1 is SGHNT, CDR2 YYREEE (reference sequence). There are 14 residues in the CDR3. The ends were cut back, 0 bases at V and 4 bases at J, with 10 bases in the middle. The CDR3 DNA follows: TGTGCCAGCAGCTTGGCAGGGGTTTCCTATGGCTACACCTTC. Amino acids: CASSLAGVSYGYTF. Looking up the rest from reference TRBV5-4 and TRBJ1-2 gives the full variable domain: ETGVTQSPTHLIKTRGQQVTLRCSSQSGHNTVSWYQQALGQGPQFIFQYYREEENGRGNFPPRFSGLQFPNYSSELNVNALELDDSALYLCASSLAGVSYGYTFGSGTRLTVV.

This clonotype was found a few times. The gene calls are TRBV4-1 and TRBJ2-1; perhaps D is TRBD1 or TRBD2 (6 bases each). Trimming cost V 0 bases and J 12 bases, with 12 bases left between them. The CDR3 sequence is 13 residues long. Germline-derived CDR1 and CDR2 are MGHRA and YSYEKL. The CDR3 is CASSQERGVGQFF. The DNA of the CDR3 is TGCGCCAGCAGCCAAGAGAGGGGGGTTGGGCAGTTCTTC.

This clonotype occurred a few times. This CDR3 is CASSFFTGLTTGELFF. CDR3 nucleotide sequence: TGTGCCAGCAGCTTTTTCACGGGACTTACGACCGGGGAGCTGTTTTTT. The chain links TRBV7-2 to TRBJ2-2; tentatively, D is TRBD2 (6 bases). CDR3 size: 16 residues. V was shortened by 3 bases and J by 5 bases, with 16 bases between the two germline ends. CDR1 and CDR2 from the germline V gene are SGHTA and FQGNSA.

This clonotype has just a few counts. CDR3 DNA sequence: TGTGCCAGCAGCCAAACCCCGGACTACGAGCAGTACTTC. Its protein product is CASSQTPDYEQYF. The chain combines TRBV11-2 with TRBJ2-7; D gene uncertain. Germline values: CDR1 SGHAT, CDR2 FQNNGV. This CDR3 is 13 amino acids long. V lost 5 bases and J lost 3, with 11 bases in between.

A few counts support this clonotype. This rearrangement joins TRBV2 to TRBJ1-5, with TRBD1 identical over 8 bases. This CDR3 comprises 13 residues. V dropped 6 bases and J dropped 7; count of bases not matched to a gene: 5. Germline-derived CDR1 and CDR2 are SNHLY and FYNNEI. The CDR3 DNA reads as TGTGCCAGCAGGAATCAGGGGGCCCAGCCCCAGCATTTT. Its translation is CASRNQGAQPQHF.

This clonotype was picked up a small number of times. The gene calls are TRBV7-2 and TRBJ2-7, with 7 positions matching TRBD1. The V gene's germline CDR1 is SGHTA and CDR2 FQGNSA. This CDR3 contains 11 residues. The J segment lost 9 bases and the V segment lost 5 bases, leaving 4 bases of the junction unmatched. The CDR3 DNA sequence: TGTGCCAGCAGCCGGACAGGACCGCAGTACTTC. Its translation: CASSRTGPQYF.

In this sample, this clonotype turned up many times. The chain couples TRBV20-1 to TRBJ1-4; tentatively, D is TRBD1 (5 bases). V dropped 5 bases and J dropped 5 bases, with 15 bases sitting between them. The germline V gene encodes CDR1 DFQATT and CDR2 SNEGSKA (reference sequence). The CDR3 has 14 amino acids. The DNA for the CDR3 is TGCAGTGCTTTCCCTCGACGGGGGAATGAAAAACTGTTTTTT. It is translated as CSAFPRRGNEKLFF.

This clonotype was seen repeatedly, ten times or more. V is TRBV7-2 and J is TRBJ2-7, with D perhaps TRBD2 (5 bases). Trimming took 5 bases from V and 4 from J, leaving 9 bases between them. Germline V gives CDR1 SGHTA, CDR2 FQGNSA. The CDR3 sequence is 12 residues long. The CDR3 bases are TGTGCCAGCAGCCCGACGGGATACGAGCAGTACTTC. This translates into CASSPTGYEQYF.

This clonotype was picked up many times. This chain joins TRBV10-3 and TRBJ1-2; D not resolved. CDR3 length: 14 amino acids. V was cut by 3 bases and J by 4 bases, with 12 bases left in between. Germline CDR1 reads ENHRY; CDR2 reads SYGVKD. CDR3: CAISDHGRIYGYTF. DNA for the CDR3: TGTGCCATCAGTGACCACGGACGGATCTATGGCTACACCTTC.

This clonotype has ten or more counts. The genes are TRBV5-1 and TRBJ2-1; 7 bases are a match to TRBD2. Germline CDR1 is SGHRS and CDR2 is YFSETQ. The CDR3 extends over 14 amino acids. The V gene end was trimmed by 4 bases and the J gene end by 6 bases; junction bases not matched to a gene: 7. The CDR3, as DNA: TGCGCCAGCAGCGACGCTGGGGGGGGCAATGAGCAGTTCTTC. Its translation is CASSDAGGGNEQFF.